The rows below give T cell receptor beta chains drawn from one sample of a study of blood T cell repertoires in COVID-19. Repertoires were generated with immunoSEQ multiplex PCR, while TCRdb's copy carries only in-frame clones and drops some. The sample comprises fewer than 350,000 clones, roughly 85% of which are singletons, and about 7% rests with the top ten. The sequenced sample was peripheral blood. These receptors originate from a human donor in a cohort sampled during active COVID-19. The CDR3 runs from the conserved cysteine through the conserved F or W. The D gene is left open where the match is weak. Rows give clone size only sometimes, using once, few, many, or a class for an expanded clone.

V gene	clone size	J gene	D gene	CDR3 length	CDR3 DNA	CDR3 protein
TRBV7-7	-	TRBJ2-3	TRBD1	15	TGTGCCAGCAGCTTAGGGGGACAGATAGCAGATACGCAGTATTTT	CASSLGGQIADTQYF
TRBV30	few	TRBJ1-2	TRBD1	13	TGTGCCTGGACAAGACAGGGGGCGTTTGGCTACACCTTC	CAWTRQGAFGYTF
TRBV7-2	once	TRBJ2-1	-	14	TGTGCCAGCAGCTTTACAGGATCCTACAATGAGCAGTTCTTC	CASSFTGSYNEQFF
TRBV12-3/TRBV12-4	-	TRBJ1-3	-	11	TGTGCCAGCAGTTGGGAGCACACCATATATTTT	CASSWEHTIYF
TRBV7-3	-	TRBJ2-2	-	19	TGTGCCAGCAGCTTAGTCTTACGGGGTCCACGCGGGGACACCGGGGAGCTGTTTTTT	CASSLVLRGPRGDTGELFF
TRBV30	-	TRBJ1-2	-	11	TGTGCCTACGACTTAAACTATGGCTACACCTTC	CAYDLNYGYTF
TRBV7-3	-	TRBJ2-1	TRBD1	15	TGTGCCAGCAGCTTAGGACAGGGGGCCTACAATGAGCAGTTCTTC	CASSLGQGAYNEQFF
TRBV9	-	TRBJ1-2	-	15	TGTGCCAGCAGCGCCCAAGGTCGGGGATCGGACGGCTACACCTTC	CASSAQGRGSDGYTF
TRBV10-3	-	TRBJ1-1	-	15	TGTGCCATCAGTGAGAACAAGGGAGGCGGAACTGAAGCTTTCTTT	CAISENKGGGTEAFF
TRBV7-8	-	TRBJ2-7	TRBD1	14	TGTGCCAGCAGCAGCGGACAGGGGGCCTACGAGCAGTACTTC	CASSSGQGAYEQYF
TRBV30	-	TRBJ2-7	TRBD1	12	TGTGCCCGAGGGACAGGGGGCTACGAGCAGTACTTC	CARGTGGYEQYF
TRBV4-1	-	TRBJ2-6	-	17	TGCGCCAGCAGCACACAGGGTTCCCCCCCCGGGGCCAACGTCCTGACTTTC	CASSTQGSPPGANVLTF
TRBV27	-	TRBJ2-7	-	16	TGTGCCAGCAGACCTGCGCGGACAGTAAGTTCCTACGAGCAGTACTTC	CASRPARTVSSYEQYF
TRBV5-4	once	TRBJ1-6	-	16	TGTGCCAGCAGCTTGGAACGGGTAGGGAGTTATTCACCCCTCCACTTT	CASSLERVGSYSPLHF
TRBV6-5	once	TRBJ1-2	TRBD1	14	TGTGCCAGCAGTTCGACGGACAGGGCCTATGGCTACACCTTC	CASSSTDRAYGYTF
TRBV5-1	-	TRBJ2-2	TRBD2	16	TGCGCCAGCAGCTTTTTAGCGGGGGCTGTCACCGGGGAGCTGTTTTTT	CASSFLAGAVTGELFF
TRBV2	few	TRBJ1-6	TRBD1	15	TGTGCCAGCAGTGAAAGGACAGGTTATAATTCACCCCTCCACTTT	CASSERTGYNSPLHF
TRBV27	-	TRBJ2-3	-	14	TGTGCCAGCAGAAAGGGGTACAGCACAGATACGCAGTATTTT	CASRKGYSTDTQYF
TRBV6-4	-	TRBJ1-2	TRBD1	12	TGTGCCACCCCGGGACAGAACTATGGCTACACCTTC	CATPGQNYGYTF
TRBV7-8	-	TRBJ2-2	-	14	TGTGCCAGCTCCCCGCTCGGGAACACCGGGGAGCTGTTTTTT	CASSPLGNTGELFF
TRBV2	-	TRBJ1-1	TRBD1	13	TGTGCCAGCTGGGCCGGGACAGGGCTTTTGGCTTTCTTT	CASWAGTGLLAFF
TRBV6-2/TRBV6-3	-	TRBJ2-1	TRBD1	18	TGTGCCAGCAGTTACCACTACAAGGGACAGGGTGCCTACAATGAGCAGTTCTTC	CASSYHYKGQGAYNEQFF
TRBV30	-	TRBJ1-5	-	17	TGTGCCTCCCAAGCGCCTAAAGAACACTATAGCAATCAGCCCCAGCATTTT	CASQAPKEHYSNQPQHF
TRBV11-2	-	TRBJ2-1	-	16	TGTGCCAGCAGCTCCACCGACCCAGGGACTTACAATGAGCAGTTCTTC	CASSSTDPGTYNEQFF
TRBV6-1	-	TRBJ1-6	TRBD1	15	TGTGCCAGCAGTGAATTTACAGGGGGAAATTCACCCCTCCACTTT	CASSEFTGGNSPLHF
TRBV3-1/TRBV3-2	-	TRBJ2-1	-	12	TGTGCCAGCCAGGGCCCCTTAGGCGAGCAGTTCTTC	CASQGPLGEQFF
TRBV27	-	TRBJ1-6	-	14	TGTGCCAGCAGTTTCCAGGGACTAAATTCACCCCTCCACTTT	CASSFQGLNSPLHF
TRBV4-2	-	TRBJ1-3	-	15	TGTGCCAGCAGCCTAACAGGGAGCTCTGGAAACACCATATATTTT	CASSLTGSSGNTIYF